This section outlines one TCR beta chain sequence together with its context. Trimming stripped 4 bases from V and 1 base from J, with 12 bases between. CDR3 length: 15 amino acids. Germline CDR1 MNHNY, CDR2 SVGAGI (reference sequence). These data come from a study of spatial heterogeneity in lung cancer. Time point of the sample: sample taken at primary tumor resection. Unsorted whole RNA from tumor, nontumor lung or frozen PBMC underwent sequencing. TCRdb analysed the 5' RACE reads with MiXCR anew, one entry per CDR3 protein. The profile shows 85,000 to 100,000 distinct CDR3 sequences, approximately 12% of them singletons.

The V call is TRBV6-6, the J call TRBJ2-3; D tentatively fits TRBD1 or TRBD2 (6 bases each). The specimen was PBMCs, collected at surgery. This clonotype was obtained from a male donor with early-stage non-small cell lung cancer. This CDR3 is CASSWGRGGTDTQYF. The DNA for the CDR3 is TGTGCCAGCAGTTGGGGGCGGGGTGGCACAGATACGCAGTATTTT.